This T cell receptor (beta chain) is drawn from a study of shared clonotypes between healthy human individuals. CDR3 length: 16 residues. V was clipped by 4 bases and J by 0 bases; unmatched bases: 3. Germline CDR1 is MNHEY and CDR2 is SMNVEV (reference sequence). Naive CD8 cells, CD45RO-negative and positively selected for CCR7, excluded terminally differentiated effector memory CD45RA+ cells. The donors, healthy adults who were HIV-negative, had experienced no recent acute infections or vaccinations. Every one of the donors was a Caucasian adult that lived in Nashville, Tennessee. Clones were read by immunoSEQ multiplex PCR, and TCRdb kept only the in-frame ones, dropping some. The data contain about 1,900,000 clones, over 85% of them singletons.

Sequenced input: naive CD8+ T cells sorted from blood. The chain employs TRBV27 and TRBJ2-4, with 10 bases matching TRBD1. The TCR was taken from a man younger than 30 in good health. CDR3 region: CASSWGQGLAKNIQYF. As DNA, the CDR3 is TGTGCCAGCAGTTGGGGACAGGGGCTAGCCAAAAACATTCAGTACTTC.